A selection of T cell receptor beta chains follows, all from one sample in a study of shared clonotypes between healthy human individuals. The protocol was immunoSEQ multiplex PCR, while the TCRdb copy is restricted to in-frame clones and leaves out a portion. The sample lists about 690,000 clones, less than 95% occurring once. Sequencing used memory CD8+ T cells from PBMCs. The origin of the receptors is a man between 18 and 35 years old in good health. Some clones in this sample may be carry-over from other donors' samples. Each CDR3 is given with its conserved first and last residue. The D gene is left open where the match is weak. The size field is filled for only some rows; it gives once, few, many or a size class.

d_call: TRBD1
v_call: TRBV18
clone_size: -
j_call: TRBJ2-1
cdr3_aa: CASSSLGQGVDEQFF
cdr3_nt: TGTGCCAGCTCATCTCTAGGACAGGGGGTGGATGAGCAGTTCTTC

d_call: TRBD2
v_call: TRBV7-9
clone_size: -
j_call: TRBJ2-4
cdr3_aa: CASSTSGVAKNIQYF
cdr3_nt: TGTGCCAGCAGCACCAGCGGGGTAGCCAAAAACATTCAGTACTTC

d_call: TRBD1
v_call: TRBV5-1
clone_size: -
j_call: TRBJ2-5
cdr3_aa: CASSLPGTGLETQYF
cdr3_nt: TGCGCCAGCAGCTTGCCCGGGACAGGGTTGGAGACCCAGTACTTC

d_call: -
v_call: TRBV2
clone_size: -
j_call: TRBJ2-7
cdr3_aa: CASTAGSYEQYF
cdr3_nt: TGTGCCAGCACCGCGGGCTCCTACGAGCAGTACTTC

d_call: -
v_call: TRBV27
clone_size: once
j_call: TRBJ2-1
cdr3_aa: CASRLGVPSYNEQFF
cdr3_nt: TGTGCCAGTCGCTTAGGGGTACCCTCCTACAATGAGCAGTTCTTC

d_call: -
v_call: TRBV14
clone_size: few
j_call: TRBJ1-1
cdr3_aa: CASSWGQYTEAFF
cdr3_nt: TGTGCCAGCAGTTGGGGGCAGTACACTGAAGCTTTCTTT

d_call: TRBD1
v_call: TRBV19
clone_size: once
j_call: TRBJ1-1
cdr3_aa: CASSISWAGGNTEAFF
cdr3_nt: TGTGCCAGTAGTATATCGTGGGCAGGGGGGAACACTGAAGCTTTCTTT

d_call: -
v_call: TRBV6-5
clone_size: -
j_call: TRBJ2-1
cdr3_aa: CASSYQGGWDEQFF
cdr3_nt: TGTGCCAGCAGTTACCAGGGGGGGTGGGATGAGCAGTTCTTC

d_call: -
v_call: TRBV7-9
clone_size: -
j_call: TRBJ2-5
cdr3_aa: CASSGETQYF
cdr3_nt: TGTGCCAGCAGTGGGGAGACCCAGTACTTC

d_call: -
v_call: TRBV19
clone_size: -
j_call: TRBJ2-1
cdr3_aa: CASSPGQGGIYEQFF
cdr3_nt: TGTGCCAGTAGTCCGGGGCAGGGGGGGATCTACGAGCAGTTCTTC

d_call: -
v_call: TRBV6-5
clone_size: -
j_call: TRBJ2-1
cdr3_aa: CASSYGGAHNEQFF
cdr3_nt: TGTGCCAGCAGTTACGGGGGGGCCCACAATGAGCAGTTCTTC

d_call: -
v_call: TRBV15
clone_size: once
j_call: TRBJ2-5
cdr3_aa: CATSREGWGTEVQETQYF
cdr3_nt: TGTGCCACCAGCAGAGAAGGGTGGGGCACCGAAGTCCAAGAGACCCAGTACTTC

d_call: TRBD1
v_call: TRBV7-9
clone_size: -
j_call: TRBJ2-7
cdr3_aa: CASSFTGGSEQYF
cdr3_nt: TGTGCCAGCAGCTTTACAGGGGGGTCCGAGCAGTACTTC

d_call: -
v_call: TRBV29-1
clone_size: -
j_call: TRBJ2-1
cdr3_aa: CSVASYNEQFF
cdr3_nt: TGCAGCGTTGCCAGTTACAATGAGCAGTTCTTC

d_call: TRBD2
v_call: TRBV9
clone_size: -
j_call: TRBJ2-7
cdr3_aa: CASSTSGGTREQYF
cdr3_nt: TGTGCCAGCAGTACTAGCGGGGGGACGCGCGAGCAGTACTTC

d_call: TRBD1
v_call: TRBV7-8
clone_size: -
j_call: TRBJ2-1
cdr3_aa: CASSQGQGAYNEQFF
cdr3_nt: TGTGCCAGCAGCCAGGGACAGGGGGCTTACAATGAGCAGTTCTTC

d_call: -
v_call: TRBV19
clone_size: -
j_call: TRBJ1-1
cdr3_aa: CASKRQGYTEAFF
cdr3_nt: TGTGCCAGTAAGCGGCAGGGGTACACTGAAGCTTTCTTT

d_call: TRBD1
v_call: TRBV15
clone_size: -
j_call: TRBJ2-1
cdr3_aa: CATSREGIGTARHNEQFF
cdr3_nt: TGTGCCACCAGCAGAGAGGGGATCGGGACAGCAAGACACAATGAGCAGTTCTTC

d_call: -
v_call: TRBV6-1
clone_size: -
j_call: TRBJ2-7
cdr3_aa: CASSEGTVAYEQYF
cdr3_nt: TGTGCCAGCAGTGAAGGGACAGTAGCCTACGAGCAGTACTTC

d_call: TRBD1
v_call: TRBV27
clone_size: -
j_call: TRBJ2-6
cdr3_aa: CASSSLGTGSSGANVLTF
cdr3_nt: TGTGCCAGCAGCTCCCTAGGGACAGGAAGCTCTGGGGCCAACGTCCTGACTTTC

d_call: -
v_call: TRBV30
clone_size: once
j_call: TRBJ1-6
cdr3_aa: CASGSSYNSPLHF
cdr3_nt: TGTGCCTCAGGGAGCTCCTATAATTCACCCCTCCACTTT

d_call: -
v_call: TRBV28
clone_size: -
j_call: TRBJ1-5
cdr3_aa: CASSLMRRGQPQHF
cdr3_nt: TGTGCCAGCAGTTTAATGAGGAGGGGTCAGCCCCAGCATTTT

d_call: -
v_call: TRBV7-6
clone_size: -
j_call: TRBJ2-1
cdr3_aa: CASSPRTGEQFF
cdr3_nt: TGTGCCAGCAGCCCCCGGACCGGGGAGCAGTTCTTC

d_call: -
v_call: TRBV15
clone_size: -
j_call: TRBJ2-7
cdr3_aa: CATSSSLVGEQYF
cdr3_nt: TGTGCCACCAGCAGTTCACTCGTGGGCGAGCAGTACTTC

d_call: -
v_call: TRBV10-1
clone_size: -
j_call: TRBJ2-7
cdr3_aa: CASSGTYEQYF
cdr3_nt: TGCGCCAGCAGTGGAACCTACGAGCAGTACTTC

d_call: -
v_call: TRBV7-9
clone_size: -
j_call: TRBJ2-5
cdr3_aa: CASSSAGTWETQYF
cdr3_nt: TGTGCCAGCAGCTCGGCCGGAACTTGGGAGACCCAGTACTTC

d_call: -
v_call: TRBV10-3
clone_size: -
j_call: TRBJ1-3
cdr3_aa: CAISEYSGNTIYF
cdr3_nt: TGTGCCATCAGTGAGTACTCTGGAAACACCATATATTTT

d_call: TRBD2
v_call: TRBV5-6
clone_size: -
j_call: TRBJ2-2
cdr3_aa: CASSLLDGRSTGELFF
cdr3_nt: TGTGCCAGCAGCTTGCTTGACGGGAGGAGTACCGGGGAGCTGTTTTTT

d_call: -
v_call: TRBV27
clone_size: -
j_call: TRBJ1-2
cdr3_aa: CASSPRSPYGYTF
cdr3_nt: TGTGCCAGCAGTCCCCGGAGCCCCTATGGCTACACCTTC

d_call: TRBD2
v_call: TRBV7-2
clone_size: -
j_call: TRBJ2-7
cdr3_aa: CASSLDPRGAGGFYEQYF
cdr3_nt: TGTGCCAGCAGCTTAGATCCCCGGGGAGCGGGAGGCTTCTACGAGCAGTACTTC

d_call: -
v_call: TRBV27
clone_size: -
j_call: TRBJ2-1
cdr3_aa: CASSRPGSSYNEQFF
cdr3_nt: TGTGCCAGCAGTCGTCCGGGGAGCTCCTACAATGAGCAGTTCTTC

d_call: TRBD2
v_call: TRBV7-9
clone_size: -
j_call: TRBJ2-1
cdr3_aa: CASSSRSGRRFGEQFF
cdr3_nt: TGTGCCAGCAGCTCGCGGAGCGGGAGGCGGTTCGGTGAGCAGTTCTTC

d_call: TRBD2
v_call: TRBV7-8
clone_size: once
j_call: TRBJ2-7
cdr3_aa: CASSLGTSRTYEQYF
cdr3_nt: TGTGCCAGCAGCTTAGGGACTAGCAGGACCTACGAGCAGTACTTC

d_call: -
v_call: TRBV6-4
clone_size: -
j_call: TRBJ2-1
cdr3_aa: CASSDENEQFF
cdr3_nt: TGTGCCAGCAGTGACGAGAATGAGCAGTTCTTC

d_call: TRBD2
v_call: TRBV29-1
clone_size: -
j_call: TRBJ2-1
cdr3_aa: CSVEEPLLAGRSHEQFF
cdr3_nt: TGCAGCGTTGAGGAGCCCCTTCTAGCGGGCCGGTCCCATGAGCAGTTCTTC